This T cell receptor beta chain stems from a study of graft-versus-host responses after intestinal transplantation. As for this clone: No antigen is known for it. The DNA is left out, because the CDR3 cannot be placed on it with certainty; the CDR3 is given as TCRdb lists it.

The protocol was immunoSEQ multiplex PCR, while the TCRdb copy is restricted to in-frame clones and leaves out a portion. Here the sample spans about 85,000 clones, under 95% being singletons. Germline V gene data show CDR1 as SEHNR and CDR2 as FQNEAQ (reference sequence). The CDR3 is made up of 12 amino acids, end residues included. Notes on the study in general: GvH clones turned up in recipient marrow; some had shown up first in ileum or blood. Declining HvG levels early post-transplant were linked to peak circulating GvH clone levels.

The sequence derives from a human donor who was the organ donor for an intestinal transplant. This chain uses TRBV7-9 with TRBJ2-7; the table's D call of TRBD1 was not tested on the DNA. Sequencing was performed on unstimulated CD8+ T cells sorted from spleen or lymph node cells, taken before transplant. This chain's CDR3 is CASSFGQGALYF.